A single sample is the source of the 6 T cell receptor beta chains below, sequenced in a study of CD8+CD57+ T cells in acquired aplastic anemia. Only patients with CD8+CD57+ cell expansion on flow cytometry were chosen for sequencing. TCR beta VDJ and CDR3 were profiled, and genomic DNA was the template. One entry per CDR3 protein results from TCRdb running MiXCR on the reads. The sample has under 200,000 distinct CDR3 sequences; under 50% are singletons. The sequencing sample was made of sorted CD4+, CD8+, or CD8+CD57+ T cells (not recorded which) from PBMCs. The receptors were sampled from a human donor with aplastic anemia.

This clonotype came up many times. The chain uses TRBV2 and TRBJ2-7; D is possibly TRBD2 (6 bases). Germline V gene sequence: CDR1 SNHLY, CDR2 FYNNEI. Deletions cut 8 bases from V and 2 bases from J, with 19 bases between. This CDR3 contains 15 residues. The CDR3 spells CASRVEGTSTYEQYF. CDR3 DNA sequence: TGTGCCAGCCGCGTGGAGGGGACTTCCACCTACGAGCAGTACTTC.

This clonotype came up many times. The CDR3 DNA reads TGCAGTGCTAGCGGGGTCAGGGGCAATCAGCCCCAGCATTTT. Its translation: CSASGVRGNQPQHF. The V and J genes are TRBV20-1 and TRBJ1-5, with D possibly matching TRBD1 (5 bases). Germline V gives CDR1 DFQATT, CDR2 SNEGSKA (reference sequence). The CDR3 is made up of 14 amino acids. V was shortened by 3 bases and J by 2 bases, with 11 bases between the two germline ends.

The V gene is TRBV11-2, the J gene TRBJ2-7; 15 bases are a match to TRBD2. CDR1 and CDR2 from the germline V gene are SGHAT and FQNNGV. The V and J ends lost 5 bases and 4 bases, in that order; junction bases with no gene match: 15. There are 19 residues in the CDR3. The CDR3 reads CASSPGVGLAGGSVYEQYF. As DNA, the CDR3 is TGTGCCAGCAGCCCCGGTGTGGGACTAGCGGGGGGTTCGGTGTACGAGCAGTACTTC. Full variable domain (outside the CDR3, taken from reference TRBV11-2 and TRBJ2-7): EAGVAQSPRYKIIEKRQSVAFWCNPISGHATLYWYQQILGQGPKLLIQFQNNGVVDDSQLPKDRFSAERLKGVDSTLKIQPAKLEDSAVYLCASSPGVGLAGGSVYEQYFGPGTRLTVT.

This clonotype was recorded many times. J is TRBJ1-2 and V is TRBV9; D remains unclear. V gave up 0 bases and J gave up 8 bases, with 14 bases separating them. Germline V lookup: CDR1 SGDLS, CDR2 YYNGEE. The CDR3 sequence is 14 residues long. The CDR3: CASSVATEGRGYTF. The CDR3 DNA is TGTGCCAGCAGCGTAGCTACGGAGGGTAGGGGCTACACCTTC.

The rearrangement joins TRBV20-1 to TRBJ2-7, with TRBD1 matching over 7 bases. CDR1 and CDR2 (germline): DFQATT, SNEGSKA (reference sequence). Trimming removed 3 bases from V and 7 bases from J; junction bases left unmatched: 9. The CDR3 has 13 amino acids. CDR3: CSASPGQLFEQYF. CDR3 in DNA: TGCAGTGCTAGTCCGGGACAGCTTTTTGAGCAGTACTTC.

This clonotype has a count of ten or more. This chain links TRBV5-8 with TRBJ2-1; TRBD2 agrees at 12 bases. The CDR3 spans 14 residues. V shed 5 bases and J 9 bases; nucleotides not matched to a gene: 6. Germline CDR1 SGHTS, CDR2 YDEGEE. In nucleotides, the CDR3 is TGTGCCAGCAGGTGGCTAGCGGGGGGGGCTGAGCAGTTCTTC. This encodes CASRWLAGGAEQFF. Using reference TRBV5-8 and TRBJ2-1 for the parts outside the CDR3, the full variable domain is EAGVTQSPTHLIKTRGQQATLRCSPISGHTSVYWYQQALGLGLQFLLWYDEGEERNRGNFPPRFSGRQFPNYSSELNVNALELEDSALYLCASRWLAGGAEQFFGPGTRLTVL.